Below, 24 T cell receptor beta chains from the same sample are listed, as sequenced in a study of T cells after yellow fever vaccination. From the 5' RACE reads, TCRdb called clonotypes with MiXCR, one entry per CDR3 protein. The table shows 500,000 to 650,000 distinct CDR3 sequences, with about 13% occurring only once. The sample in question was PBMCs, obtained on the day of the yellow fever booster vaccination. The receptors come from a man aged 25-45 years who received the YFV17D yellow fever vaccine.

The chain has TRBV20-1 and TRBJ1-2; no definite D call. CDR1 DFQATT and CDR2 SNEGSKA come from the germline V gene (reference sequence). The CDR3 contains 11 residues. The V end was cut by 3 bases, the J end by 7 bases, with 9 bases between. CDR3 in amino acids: CSARLFRGYTF. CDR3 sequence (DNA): TGCAGTGCTAGGCTCTTTCGTGGCTACACCTTC.

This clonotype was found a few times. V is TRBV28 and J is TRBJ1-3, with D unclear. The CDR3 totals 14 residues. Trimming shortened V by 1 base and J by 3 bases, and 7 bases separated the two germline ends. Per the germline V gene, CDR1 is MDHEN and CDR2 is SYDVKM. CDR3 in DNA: TGTGCCAGCAGTTTATTCTCCGGTGGAAACACCATATATTTT. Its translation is CASSLFSGGNTIYF.

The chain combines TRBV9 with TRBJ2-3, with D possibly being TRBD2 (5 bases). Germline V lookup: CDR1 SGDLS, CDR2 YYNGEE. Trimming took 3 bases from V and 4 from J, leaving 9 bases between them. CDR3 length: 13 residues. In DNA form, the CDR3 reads TGTGCCAGCAGCGCGAGGGAAGCAGATACGCAGTATTTT. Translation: CASSAREADTQYF.

CDR3 DNA sequence: TGTGCCAGCAGCCGACCGGGCGGACAAGAGACCCAGTACTTC. Residues: CASSRPGGQETQYF. V gene TRBV7-9 combines with J gene TRBJ2-5; D gene uncertain. The CDR3 sequence is 14 residues long. V was clipped by 5 bases and J by 2 bases, with 12 bases between them. CDR1 SEHNR and CDR2 FQNEAQ come from the germline V gene (reference sequence).

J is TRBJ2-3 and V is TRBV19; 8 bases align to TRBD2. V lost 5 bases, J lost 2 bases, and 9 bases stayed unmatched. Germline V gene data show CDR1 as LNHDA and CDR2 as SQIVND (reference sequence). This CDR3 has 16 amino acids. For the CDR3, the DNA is TGTGCCAGTAGTCCCGGACTAGCAGACCACACAGATACGCAGTATTTT. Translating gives CASSPGLADHTDTQYF. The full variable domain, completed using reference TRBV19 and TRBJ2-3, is DGGITQSPKYLFRKEGQNVTLSCEQNLNHDAMYWYRQDPGQGLRLIYYSQIVNDFQKGDIAEGYSVSREKKESFPLTVTSAQKNPTAFYLCASSPGLADHTDTQYFGPGTRLTVL.

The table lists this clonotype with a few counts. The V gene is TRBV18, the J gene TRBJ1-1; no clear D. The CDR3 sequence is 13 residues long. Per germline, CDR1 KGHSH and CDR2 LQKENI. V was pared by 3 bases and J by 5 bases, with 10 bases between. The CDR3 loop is CASSPMGDTEAFF. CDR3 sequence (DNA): TGTGCCAGCTCACCTATGGGAGATACTGAAGCTTTCTTT.

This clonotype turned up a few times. CDR3 DNA: TGTGCCAGCAGTTTTGGGGCGGGAGGAACCTACGAGCAGTACTTC. It specifies CASSFGAGGTYEQYF. The chain recombines TRBV12-3 or TRBV12-4 with TRBJ2-7, with 8 nucleotides matching TRBD2. The CDR3 loop spans 15 amino acids. V trimming: 3 bases; J trimming: 2 bases; junction bases outside the gene matches: 6.

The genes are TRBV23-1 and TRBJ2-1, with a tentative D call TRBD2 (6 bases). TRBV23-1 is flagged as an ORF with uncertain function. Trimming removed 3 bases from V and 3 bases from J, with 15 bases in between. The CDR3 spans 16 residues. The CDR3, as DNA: TGCGCCAGCAGTCACTTCGGAGCGGGCCGCTACAATGAGCAGTTCTTC. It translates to CASSHFGAGRYNEQFF.

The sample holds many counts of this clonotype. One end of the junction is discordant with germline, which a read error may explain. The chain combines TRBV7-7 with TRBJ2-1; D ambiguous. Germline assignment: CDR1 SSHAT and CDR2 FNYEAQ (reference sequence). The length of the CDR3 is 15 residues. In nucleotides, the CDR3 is TGTGCTAGCAGCTTAACAGCAGCATCGGTTAATGAGCAGTTCTTC. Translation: CASSLTAASVNEQFF.

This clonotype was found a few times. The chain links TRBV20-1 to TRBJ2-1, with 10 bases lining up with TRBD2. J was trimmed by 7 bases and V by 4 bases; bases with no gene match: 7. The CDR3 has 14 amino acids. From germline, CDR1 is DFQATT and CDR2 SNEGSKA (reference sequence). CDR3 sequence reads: CSATSGRAPNEQFF. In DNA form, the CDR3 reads TGCAGTGCTACCAGCGGGAGGGCCCCAAATGAGCAGTTCTTC.

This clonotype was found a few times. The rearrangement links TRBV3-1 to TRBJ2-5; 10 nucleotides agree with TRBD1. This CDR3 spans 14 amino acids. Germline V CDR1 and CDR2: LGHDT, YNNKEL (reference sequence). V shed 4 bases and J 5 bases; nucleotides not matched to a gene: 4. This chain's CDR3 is CASSLTGGFETQYF. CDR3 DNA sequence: TGTGCCAGCAGCCTGACAGGGGGCTTTGAGACCCAGTACTTC.

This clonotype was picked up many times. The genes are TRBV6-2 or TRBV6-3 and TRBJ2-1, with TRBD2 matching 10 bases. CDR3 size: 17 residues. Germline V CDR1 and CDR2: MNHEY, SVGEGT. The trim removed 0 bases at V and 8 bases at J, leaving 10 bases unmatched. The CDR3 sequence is CASSYSASGRSWHEQFF. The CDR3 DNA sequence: TGTGCCAGCAGTTACTCGGCTAGCGGGAGAAGTTGGCATGAGCAGTTCTTC.

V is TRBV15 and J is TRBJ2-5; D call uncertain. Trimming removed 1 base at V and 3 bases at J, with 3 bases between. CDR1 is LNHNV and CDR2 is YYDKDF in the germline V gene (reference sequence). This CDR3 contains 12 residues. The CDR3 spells CATSRGKETQYF. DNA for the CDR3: TGTGCCACCAGCAGAGGAAAAGAGACCCAGTACTTC.

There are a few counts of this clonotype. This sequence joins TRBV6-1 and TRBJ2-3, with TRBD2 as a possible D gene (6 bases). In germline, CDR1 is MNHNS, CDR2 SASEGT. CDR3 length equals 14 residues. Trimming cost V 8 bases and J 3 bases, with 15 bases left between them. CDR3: CASRPEGLTDTQYF. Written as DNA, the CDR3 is TGTGCCAGCCGGCCGGAGGGCTTGACAGATACGCAGTATTTT.

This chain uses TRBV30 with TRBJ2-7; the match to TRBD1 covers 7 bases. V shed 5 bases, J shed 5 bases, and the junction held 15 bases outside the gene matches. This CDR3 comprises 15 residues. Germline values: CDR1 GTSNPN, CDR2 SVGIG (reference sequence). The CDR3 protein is CAWGETGTVAHEQYF. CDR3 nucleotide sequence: TGTGCCTGGGGAGAGACCGGGACAGTGGCCCACGAGCAGTACTTC.

The CDR3 sequence: CASSYRDRVFNEQFF. The CDR3 coding sequence is TGTGCCAGCAGTTACCGGGACAGGGTATTCAATGAGCAGTTCTTC. This chain connects TRBV6-5 to TRBJ2-1; TRBD1 aligns across 9 bases. J lost 6 bases, V lost 2 bases, and 5 bases had no gene match. The CDR3 runs to 15 residues. From germline, CDR1 is MNHEY and CDR2 SVGAGI.

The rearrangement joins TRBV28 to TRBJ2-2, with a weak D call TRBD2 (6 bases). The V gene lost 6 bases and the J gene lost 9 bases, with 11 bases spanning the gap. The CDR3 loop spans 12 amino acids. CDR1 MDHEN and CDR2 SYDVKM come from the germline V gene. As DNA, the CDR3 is TGTGCCAGCAGGACTAGTCCCCGGGAGCTGTTTTTT. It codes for CASRTSPRELFF. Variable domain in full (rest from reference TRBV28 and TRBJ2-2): DVKVTQSSRYLVKRTGEKVFLECVQDMDHENMFWYRQDPGLGLRLIYFSYDVKMKEKGDIPEGYSVSREKKERFSLILESASTNQTSMYLCASRTSPRELFFGEGSRLTVL.

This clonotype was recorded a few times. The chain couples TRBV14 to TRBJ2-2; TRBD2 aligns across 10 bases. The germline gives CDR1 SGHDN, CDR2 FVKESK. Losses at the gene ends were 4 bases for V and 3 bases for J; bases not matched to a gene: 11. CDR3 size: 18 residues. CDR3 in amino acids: CASSLSPGLATHTGELFF. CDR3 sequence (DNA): TGTGCCAGCAGCCTCTCTCCGGGACTAGCGACCCACACCGGGGAGCTGTTTTTT.

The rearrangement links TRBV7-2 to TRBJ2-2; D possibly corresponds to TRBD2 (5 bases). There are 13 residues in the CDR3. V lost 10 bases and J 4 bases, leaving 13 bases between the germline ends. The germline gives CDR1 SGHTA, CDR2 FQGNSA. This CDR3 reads CATGLRRTGELFF. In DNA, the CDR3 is TGTGCCACCGGACTCAGGCGCACCGGGGAGCTGTTTTTT.

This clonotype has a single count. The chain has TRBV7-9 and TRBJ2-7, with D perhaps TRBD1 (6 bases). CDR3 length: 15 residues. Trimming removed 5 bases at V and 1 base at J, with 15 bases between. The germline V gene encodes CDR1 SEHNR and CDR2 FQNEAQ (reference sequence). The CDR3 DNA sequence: TGTGCCAGCAGCGCGGCCGGGACAAAATCCTACGAGCAGTACTTC. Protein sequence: CASSAAGTKSYEQYF.

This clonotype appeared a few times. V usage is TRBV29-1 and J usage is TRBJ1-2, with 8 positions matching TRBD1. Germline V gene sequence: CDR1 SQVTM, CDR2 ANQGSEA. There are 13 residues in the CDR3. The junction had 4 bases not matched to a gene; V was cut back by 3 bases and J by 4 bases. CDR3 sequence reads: CSVETGQGYGYTF. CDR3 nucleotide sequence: TGCAGCGTTGAGACAGGACAGGGCTATGGCTACACCTTC. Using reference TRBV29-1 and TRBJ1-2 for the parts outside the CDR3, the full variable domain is SAVISQKPSRDICQRGTSLTIQCQVDSQVTMMFWYRQQPGQSLTLIATANQGSEATYESGFVIDKFPISRPNLTFSTLTVSNMSPEDSSIYLCSVETGQGYGYTFGSGTRLTVV.

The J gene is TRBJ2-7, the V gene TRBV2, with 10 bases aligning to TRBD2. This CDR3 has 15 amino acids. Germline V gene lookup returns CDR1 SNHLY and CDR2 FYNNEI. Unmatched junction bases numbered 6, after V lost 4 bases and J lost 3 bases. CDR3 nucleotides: TGTGCCAGCAGTGGACCTAGCGGGAGTGGCTACGAGCAGTACTTC. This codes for CASSGPSGSGYEQYF.

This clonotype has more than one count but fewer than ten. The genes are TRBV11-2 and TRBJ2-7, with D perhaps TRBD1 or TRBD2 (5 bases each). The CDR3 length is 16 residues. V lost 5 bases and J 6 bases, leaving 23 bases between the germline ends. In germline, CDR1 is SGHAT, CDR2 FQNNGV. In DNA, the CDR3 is TGTGCCAGCAGCCCCAGACGAGGGGCCGACCCTTCCGAGCAGTACTTC. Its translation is CASSPRRGADPSEQYF.

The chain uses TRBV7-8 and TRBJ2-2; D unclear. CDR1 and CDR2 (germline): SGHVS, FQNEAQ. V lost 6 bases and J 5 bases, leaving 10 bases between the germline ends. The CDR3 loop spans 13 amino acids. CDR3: CASRLQTTGELFF. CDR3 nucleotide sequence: TGTGCCAGCAGGTTACAGACGACCGGGGAGCTGTTTTTT.